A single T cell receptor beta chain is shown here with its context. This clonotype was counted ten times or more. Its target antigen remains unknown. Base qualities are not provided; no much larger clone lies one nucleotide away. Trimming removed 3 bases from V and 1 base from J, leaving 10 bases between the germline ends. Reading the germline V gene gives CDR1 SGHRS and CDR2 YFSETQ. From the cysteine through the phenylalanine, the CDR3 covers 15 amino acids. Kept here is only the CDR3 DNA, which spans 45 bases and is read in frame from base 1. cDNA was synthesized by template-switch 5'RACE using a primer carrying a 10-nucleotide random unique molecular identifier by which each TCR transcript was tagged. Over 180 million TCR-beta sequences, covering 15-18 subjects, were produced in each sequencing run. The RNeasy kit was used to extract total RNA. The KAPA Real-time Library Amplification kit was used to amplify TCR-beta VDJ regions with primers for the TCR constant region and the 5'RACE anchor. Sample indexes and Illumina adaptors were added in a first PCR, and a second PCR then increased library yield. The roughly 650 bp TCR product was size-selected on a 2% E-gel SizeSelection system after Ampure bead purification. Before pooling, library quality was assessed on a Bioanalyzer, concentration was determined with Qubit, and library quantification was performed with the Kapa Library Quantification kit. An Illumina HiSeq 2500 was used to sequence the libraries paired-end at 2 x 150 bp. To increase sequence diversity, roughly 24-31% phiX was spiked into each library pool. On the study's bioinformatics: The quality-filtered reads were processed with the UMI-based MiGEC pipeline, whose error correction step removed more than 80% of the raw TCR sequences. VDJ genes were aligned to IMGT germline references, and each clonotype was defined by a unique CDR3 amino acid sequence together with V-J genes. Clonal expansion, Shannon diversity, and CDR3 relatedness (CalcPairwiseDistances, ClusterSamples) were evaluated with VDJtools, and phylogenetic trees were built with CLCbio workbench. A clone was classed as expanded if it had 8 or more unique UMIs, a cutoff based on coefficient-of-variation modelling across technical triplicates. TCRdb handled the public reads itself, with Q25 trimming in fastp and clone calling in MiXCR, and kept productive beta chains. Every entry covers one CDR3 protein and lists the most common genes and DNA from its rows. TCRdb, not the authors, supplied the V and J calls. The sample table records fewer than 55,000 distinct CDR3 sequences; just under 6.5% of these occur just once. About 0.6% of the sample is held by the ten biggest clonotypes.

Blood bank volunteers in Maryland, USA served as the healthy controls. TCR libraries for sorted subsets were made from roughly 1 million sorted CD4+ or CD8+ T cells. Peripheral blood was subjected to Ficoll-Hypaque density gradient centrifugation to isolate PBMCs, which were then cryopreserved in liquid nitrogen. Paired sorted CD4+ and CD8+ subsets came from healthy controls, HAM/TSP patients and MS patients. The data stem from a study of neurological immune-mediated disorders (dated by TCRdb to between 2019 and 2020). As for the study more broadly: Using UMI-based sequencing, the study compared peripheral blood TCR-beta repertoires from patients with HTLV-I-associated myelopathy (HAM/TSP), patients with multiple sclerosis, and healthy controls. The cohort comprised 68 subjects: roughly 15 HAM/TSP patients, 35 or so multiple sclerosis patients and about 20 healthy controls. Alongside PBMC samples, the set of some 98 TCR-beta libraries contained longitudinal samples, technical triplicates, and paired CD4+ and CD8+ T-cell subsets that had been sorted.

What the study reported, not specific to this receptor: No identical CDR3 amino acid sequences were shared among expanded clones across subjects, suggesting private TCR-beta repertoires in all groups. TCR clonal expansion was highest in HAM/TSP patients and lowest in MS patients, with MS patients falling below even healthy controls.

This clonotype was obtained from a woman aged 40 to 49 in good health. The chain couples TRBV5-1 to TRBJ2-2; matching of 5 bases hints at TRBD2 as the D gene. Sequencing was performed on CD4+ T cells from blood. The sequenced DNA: TGCGCCAGCAGCTGGGGAGACATGAACACCGGGGAGCTGTTTTTT. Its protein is CASSWGDMNTGELFF. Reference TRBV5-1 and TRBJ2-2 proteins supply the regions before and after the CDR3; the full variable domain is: KAGVTQTPRYLIKTRGQQVTLSCSPISGHRSVSWYQQTPGQGLQFLFEYFSETQRNKGNFPGRFSGRQFSNSRSEMNVSTLELGDSALYLCASSWGDMNTGELFFGEGSRLTVL.